This T cell receptor beta chain was retrieved from a study of Ad26.COV2.S vaccination and SARS-CoV-2 variants. Study summary: Participants got Ad26.COV2.S intramuscularly, once or twice 56 days apart.

The method was immunoSEQ multiplex PCR; TCRdb's version includes in-frame clones alone and lacks a portion of them. The table includes some 640,000 clones, 89% detected once. Looked up from germline, CDR1 is KGHSH and CDR2 is LQKENI. This CDR3 region has 18 residues. Losses at the gene ends were 1 base for V and 0 bases for J; bases not matched to a gene: 6. On this clone: What it binds is unknown.

Treatment indicated: some 20 received Ad26.COV2.S at low or high dose, single or two shots; roughly 5 received placebo; per-sample allocation not given. Day 63 after the first injection of vaccine or placebo was the sampling time. Findings of the study overall: Non-spike TCR breadth did not differ much between vaccine and placebo recipients.

This specimen consisted of peripheral blood, obtained in a trial of Ad26.COV2.S vaccine versus placebo. The sequence derives from a person aged 18-60 years who received the Ad26.COV2.S COVID-19 vaccine or a placebo. The chain has TRBV18 and TRBJ1-1; 12 bases match TRBD1. CDR3 sequence reads: CASSPLGTGGRMNTEAFF. CDR3 nucleotides: TGTGCCAGCTCACCACTAGGGACAGGGGGCCGGATGAACACTGAAGCTTTCTTT.